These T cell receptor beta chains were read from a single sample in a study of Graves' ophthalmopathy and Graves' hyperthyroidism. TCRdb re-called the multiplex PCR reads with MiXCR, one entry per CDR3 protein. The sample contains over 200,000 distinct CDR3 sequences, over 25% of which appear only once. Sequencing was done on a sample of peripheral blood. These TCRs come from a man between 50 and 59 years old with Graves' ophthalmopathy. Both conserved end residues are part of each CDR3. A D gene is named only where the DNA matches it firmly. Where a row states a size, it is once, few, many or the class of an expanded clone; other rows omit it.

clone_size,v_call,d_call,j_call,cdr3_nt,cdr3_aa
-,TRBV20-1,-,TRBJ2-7,TGCAGTGCTAGGGGACGGCCTGACTACGAGCAGTACTTC,CSARGRPDYEQYF
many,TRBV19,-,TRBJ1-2,TGTGCCAGTTCACGACAGCAGCATTATGGCTACACCTTC,CASSRQQHYGYTF
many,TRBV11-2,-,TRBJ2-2,TGTGCCAGCAGCTTAGGATCCCCCGGGGAGCTGTTTTTT,CASSLGSPGELFF
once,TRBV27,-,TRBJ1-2,TGTGCCAGCAGTTTATCCCCCACCCGGGGCCCCTATGGCTACACCTTC,CASSLSPTRGPYGYTF
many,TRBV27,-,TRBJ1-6,TGTGCCAGCAGTTTAGAGGGGTATAATTCACCCCTCCACTTT,CASSLEGYNSPLHF
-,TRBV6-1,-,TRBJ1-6,TGTGCCAGCTCCGACGGGCGGAGTAATTCACCCCTCCACTTT,CASSDGRSNSPLHF
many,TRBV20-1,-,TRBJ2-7,TGCAGTGCTAGAGATGGGGACTACGAGCAGTACTTC,CSARDGDYEQYF
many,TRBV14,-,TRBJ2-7,TGTGCCAGCAGCCAAGTCCCAGGGAACGAGCAGTACTTC,CASSQVPGNEQYF
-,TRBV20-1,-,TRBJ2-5,TGCAGTGCTAGACGGATAATTGGCGGTGAGACCCAGTACTTC,CSARRIIGGETQYF
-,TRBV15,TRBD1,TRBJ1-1,TGTGCCACCAGCAGAGATCACAGGGGGCCTAGGGCTTTCTTT,CATSRDHRGPRAFF
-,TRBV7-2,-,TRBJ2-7,TGTGCCAGCAGCCGCCATGCCTCCTCCTACGAGCAGTACTTC,CASSRHASSYEQYF
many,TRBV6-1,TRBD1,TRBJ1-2,TGTGCCAGTAGTCCCCGGACAGGGTGGGATGGCTACACCTTC,CASSPRTGWDGYTF
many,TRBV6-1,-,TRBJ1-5,TGTGCCAGCAGTGGATTTGGGGGAGCCGATCAGCCCCAGCATTTT,CASSGFGGADQPQHF
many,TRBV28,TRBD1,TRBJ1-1,TGTGCCAGCAGTTTATGGTCACAGGGGGGGAACACTGAAGCTTTCTTT,CASSLWSQGGNTEAFF
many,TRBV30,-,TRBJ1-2,TGTGCCTGGAGTGTGCCGGGGCTTGATGGCTACACCTTC,CAWSVPGLDGYTF
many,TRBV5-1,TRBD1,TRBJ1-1,TGCGCCAGCAGCAGGGACAGCACTGAAGCTTTCTTT,CASSRDSTEAFF
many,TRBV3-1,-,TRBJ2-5,TGTGCCAGCAGCCAACGCCAAGCCGGGACTCTCCAAGGGGGAGAGACCCAGTACTTC,CASSQRQAGTLQGGETQYF
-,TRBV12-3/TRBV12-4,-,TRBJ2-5,TGCGCCAGCAGCTCCGGACAGAGAGAGACCCAGTACTTC,CASSSGQRETQYF
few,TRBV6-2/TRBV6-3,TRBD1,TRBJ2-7,TGTGCCAGCAGTTACAGGGGGCGTTACGAGCAGTACTTC,CASSYRGRYEQYF
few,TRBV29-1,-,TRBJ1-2,TGCAGCGCCGACTCGTCTAACTATGGCTACACCTTC,CSADSSNYGYTF
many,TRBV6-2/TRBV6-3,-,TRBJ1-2,TGTGCCAGCAGTTACACGAAGAACTATGGCTACACCTTC,CASSYTKNYGYTF
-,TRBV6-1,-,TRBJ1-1,TGTGCCAGCAGAGACAGGACGGCCGAAGCTTTCTTT,CASRDRTAEAFF
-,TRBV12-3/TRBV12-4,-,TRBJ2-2,TGTGCCAGCAGTTCCGTGGTCGGGGAGCTGTTTTTT,CASSSVVGELFF
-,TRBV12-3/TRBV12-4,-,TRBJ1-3,TGTGCCAGCAGCCGTTCCGGGACTTCCTATAGAAACACCATATATTTT,CASSRSGTSYRNTIYF
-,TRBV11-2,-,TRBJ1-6,TGTGCCAGCAGCTTAGTCCCCTCACCCCTCCACTTT,CASSLVPSPLHF
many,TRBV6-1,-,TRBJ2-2,TGTGCCAGCAGTGACAGGGGTATCACCGGGGAGCTGTTTTTT,CASSDRGITGELFF
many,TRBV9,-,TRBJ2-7,TGTGCCAGCAGCGTTCTTGGGGGTAGCGACGAGCAGTACTTC,CASSVLGGSDEQYF
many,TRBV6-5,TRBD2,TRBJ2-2,TGTGCCACCAAGTTGGGACTAGCAGCCGGGGAGCTGTTTTTT,CATKLGLAAGELFF
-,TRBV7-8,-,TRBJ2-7,TGTGCCAGCAGCTCTCAGGACGGGACCTACGAGCAGTACTTC,CASSSQDGTYEQYF
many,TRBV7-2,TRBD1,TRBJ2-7,TGTGCCAGCAGCGCGTACAGGGGGACCTACGAGCAGTACTTC,CASSAYRGTYEQYF
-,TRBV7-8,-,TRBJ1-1,TGTGCCAGCAGCTCCGGGGGAATGGCTGAAGCTTTCTTT,CASSSGGMAEAFF
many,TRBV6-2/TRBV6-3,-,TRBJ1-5,TGTGCCAGCAGTTACCCAGACAGAAATCAGCCCCAGCATTTT,CASSYPDRNQPQHF
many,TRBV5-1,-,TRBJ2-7,TGCGCCAGCAGCGTGGGGCCGATATACGAGCAGTACTTC,CASSVGPIYEQYF
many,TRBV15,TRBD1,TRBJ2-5,TGTGCCACCAGCGGAAAAACGACAGGGCGGGAGACCCAGTACTTC,CATSGKTTGRETQYF
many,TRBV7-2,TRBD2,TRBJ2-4,TGTGCCAGCAGCTTAGAAGCGGGAGGGCCGAAGTACTTC,CASSLEAGGPKYF
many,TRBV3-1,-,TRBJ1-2,TGTGCCAGCAGCCAAGAAGTGGGCAGGATATATGGCTACACCTTC,CASSQEVGRIYGYTF
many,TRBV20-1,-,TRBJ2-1,TGCAGTGTACAACGCAATGAGCAGTTCTTC,CSVQRNEQFF
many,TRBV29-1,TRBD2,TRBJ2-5,TGCAGCGTTGAAGACCGGACTAGCGGGAGGGGGGAGACCCAGTACTTC,CSVEDRTSGRGETQYF
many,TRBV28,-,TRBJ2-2,TGTGCCAGCAGTTTAGCGCTGACAGCAGGGGGGGAGCTGTTTTTT,CASSLALTAGGELFF
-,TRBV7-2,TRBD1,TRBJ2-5,TGTGCCAGCAGCTCTACAGGGGGCGCTGAGACCCAGTACTTC,CASSSTGGAETQYF
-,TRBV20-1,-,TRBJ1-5,TGCAGTGCTAGAACGGGGGCAGAACAGCCCCAGCATTTT,CSARTGAEQPQHF
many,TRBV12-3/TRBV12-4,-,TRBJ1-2,TGTGCCAGCAGTTTACGTACACCAGCAGCCTATGGCTACACCTTC,CASSLRTPAAYGYTF
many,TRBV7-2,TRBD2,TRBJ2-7,TGTGCCAGCAGCTTTAGCGGGAGGGCTTCCTACGAGCAGTACTTC,CASSFSGRASYEQYF
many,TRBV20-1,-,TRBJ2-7,TGCAGTGCTAGGGAGCAAGGTTACGAGCAGTACTTC,CSAREQGYEQYF
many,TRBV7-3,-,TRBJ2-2,TGTGCCAGCAGCTTAACGGGAGGAACCGGGGAGCTGTTTTTT,CASSLTGGTGELFF
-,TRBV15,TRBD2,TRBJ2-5,TGTGCCACCAGCAGCTTAACGGGGACTACTTTTCAAGAGACCCAGTACTTC,CATSSLTGTTFQETQYF
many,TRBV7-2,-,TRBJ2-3,TGTGCCAGCAGCTTAGTCGGCGGGAGCACAGATACGCAGTATTTT,CASSLVGGSTDTQYF
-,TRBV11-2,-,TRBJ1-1,TGTGCCAGCAGCTTCACGGGGCAGGGGTCTGAAGCTTTCTTT,CASSFTGQGSEAFF
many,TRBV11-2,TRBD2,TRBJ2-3,TGTGCCAGCAGCTTGGTTGGGACTAGCGGGGGCGCAGATACGCAGTATTTT,CASSLVGTSGGADTQYF
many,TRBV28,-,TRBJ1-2,TGTGCCAGCAGTGTGACAGGCGAGCTTAGCTACACCTTC,CASSVTGELSYTF
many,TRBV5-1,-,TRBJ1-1,TGCGCCAGCAGCTTGGATCCATTGAACACTGAAGCTTTCTTT,CASSLDPLNTEAFF
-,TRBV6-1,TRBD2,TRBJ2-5,TGTGCCAGCAGTCCCTCTAGGCCTAGCGGGGGGGCGGAGACCCAGTACTTC,CASSPSRPSGGAETQYF
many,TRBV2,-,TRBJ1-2,TGTGCCAGCAGTGAAGTGGGGAACTATGGCTACACCTTC,CASSEVGNYGYTF
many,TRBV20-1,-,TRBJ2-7,TGCAGTGCTAGTGGCCTAACAGACTACGAGCAGTACTTC,CSASGLTDYEQYF
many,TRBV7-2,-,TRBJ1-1,TGTGCCAGCACTTACGGTAGGAACACTGAAGCTTTCTTT,CASTYGRNTEAFF
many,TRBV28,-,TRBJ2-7,TGTGCCAGCAGTTCGGTCGTCACCAGTATAAGCTACGAGCAGTACTTC,CASSSVVTSISYEQYF
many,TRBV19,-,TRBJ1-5,TGTGCCAGTAGTAGGGGGGACAATCAGCCCCAGCATTTT,CASSRGDNQPQHF